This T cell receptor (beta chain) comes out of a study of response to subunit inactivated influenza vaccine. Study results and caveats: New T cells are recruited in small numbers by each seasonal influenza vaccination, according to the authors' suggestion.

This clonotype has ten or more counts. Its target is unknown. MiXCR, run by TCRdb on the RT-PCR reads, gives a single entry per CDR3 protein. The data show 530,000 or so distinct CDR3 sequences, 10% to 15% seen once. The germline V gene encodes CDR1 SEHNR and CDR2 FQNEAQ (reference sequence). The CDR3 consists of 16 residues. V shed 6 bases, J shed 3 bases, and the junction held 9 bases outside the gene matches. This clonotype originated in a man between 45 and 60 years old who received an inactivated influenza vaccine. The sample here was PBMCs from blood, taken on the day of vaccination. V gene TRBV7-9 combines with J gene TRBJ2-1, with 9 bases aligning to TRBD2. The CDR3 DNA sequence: TGTGCCAGCAGTTACGGCGGGGGGGCGTACTACAATGAGCAGTTCTTC. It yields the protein CASSYGGGAYYNEQFF. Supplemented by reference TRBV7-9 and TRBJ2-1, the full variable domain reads DTGVSQNPRHKITKRGQNVTFRCDPISEHNRLYWYRQTLGQGPEFLTYFQNEAQLEKSRLLSDRFSAERPKGSFSTLEIQRTEQGDSAMYLCASSYGGGAYYNEQFFGPGTRLTVL.